The next 17 T cell receptor beta chains were all read from a single sample in a study of Ad26.COV2.S vaccination and SARS-CoV-2 variants. Here immunoSEQ multiplex PCR was the method, and the copy in TCRdb shows in-frame clones only, minus some. The data contain fewer than 400,000 clones, around four fifths of them singletons. Treatment here: some 20 received Ad26.COV2.S at low or high dose, single or two shots; 5 received placebo; per-sample allocation not given. Sampling occurred on day 63 after the first vaccine or placebo injection. The sample here was peripheral blood, taken in a trial of Ad26.COV2.S vaccine versus placebo. The receptors stem from a person aged 18-60 years who received the Ad26.COV2.S COVID-19 vaccine or a placebo.

The chain links TRBV28 to TRBJ2-7; 13 bases match TRBD2. The length of the CDR3 is 17 residues. The V and J ends lost 6 bases and 1 base, in that order; junction bases with no gene match: 9. Per germline, CDR1 MDHEN and CDR2 SYDVKM. Here the CDR3 reads CASRLAGGLGVSYEQYF. Here the CDR3 DNA reads TGTGCCAGCAGACTAGCGGGGGGGCTTGGGGTTTCCTACGAGCAGTACTTC.

This clone was observed once. The chain recombines TRBV7-2 with TRBJ2-1, with 8 bases lining up with TRBD2. CDR3 length: 16 amino acids. With 3 bases clipped from V and 4 bases from J, the junction kept 8 bases outside the gene matches. The germline V gene encodes CDR1 SGHTA and CDR2 FQGNSA. The CDR3 protein is CASSFRSGATYNEQFF. Here the CDR3 DNA reads TGTGCCAGCAGCTTTCGTAGCGGGGCTACTTACAATGAGCAGTTCTTC.

The genes are TRBV19 and TRBJ1-1; D ambiguous. CDR1 is LNHDA, CDR2 SQIVND, per germline (reference sequence). With 1 base removed from V and 0 bases from J, the gap between germline ends came to 9 bases. The CDR3 is made up of 15 amino acids. CDR3 protein: CASSIGWRMNTEAFF. In nucleotides, the CDR3 is TGTGCCAGTAGTATAGGATGGCGGATGAACACTGAAGCTTTCTTT.

The CDR3 nucleotides read TGTGCCAGCAGCCCGCGGACGGAGACCTACGAGCAGTACTTC. Amino acid sequence: CASSPRTETYEQYF. This chain joins TRBV11-2 and TRBJ2-7; D not certain. The CDR3 contains 14 residues. V shed 5 bases and J shed 2 bases, with 13 bases lying between them. Looked up from germline, CDR1 is SGHAT and CDR2 is FQNNGV.

The V call is TRBV12-3 or TRBV12-4, the J call TRBJ2-5; no reliable D call. CDR3 size: 11 residues. Trimming shortened V by 6 bases and J by 2 bases, and 4 bases separated the two germline ends. CDR3 residues: CASRSQETQYF. CDR3 coding DNA: TGTGCCAGCAGGTCTCAAGAGACCCAGTACTTC.

Judged by abundance, this clone is medium-sized (0.01 to 0.1%). This chain joins TRBV10-3 and TRBJ2-6; D is tentatively TRBD1 or TRBD2 (5 bases each). Deletions cut 0 bases from V and 1 base from J, with 7 bases between. The CDR3 contains 16 residues. Germline V gene data show CDR1 as ENHRY and CDR2 as SYGVKD. The DNA for the CDR3 is TGTGCCATCAGTGAGTCTGAGGGGTCTGGGGCCAACGTCCTGACTTTC. Amino acid sequence: CAISESEGSGANVLTF.

The rearrangement links TRBV10-3 to TRBJ1-2, with no clear D. V was trimmed by 2 bases and J by 6 bases, leaving 10 bases between them. Germline lookup yields CDR1 ENHRY and CDR2 SYGVKD. The CDR3 extends over 13 amino acids. In nucleotides, the CDR3 is TGTGCCATCAGTGAGGTGGGAAGACATGGCTACACCTTC. Its translation is CAISEVGRHGYTF.

V usage is TRBV19 and J usage is TRBJ1-1; TRBD1 matches at 9 bases. CDR1 and CDR2 (germline): LNHDA, SQIVND (reference sequence). CDR3 length: 16 amino acids. The trim removed 8 bases at V and 5 bases at J, leaving 15 bases unmatched. The DNA of the CDR3 is TGTGCCAGTCGGAGCACTCCGGGACAGGGAGATACTGAAGCTTTCTTT. Amino acids: CASRSTPGQGDTEAFF.

This clone appeared a few times. The chain is built from TRBV7-3 and TRBJ1-2; D gene uncertain. The ends were cut back, 1 base at V and 5 bases at J, with 11 bases in the middle. The CDR3 length is 14 residues. In germline, CDR1 is SGHTA, CDR2 FQGTGA. CDR3 nucleotide sequence: TGTGCCAGCAGCTTAAACGCGGGTAGTTATGGCTACACCTTC. Translation gives CASSLNAGSYGYTF.

A few counts support this clone. The chain combines TRBV4-1 with TRBJ2-7; TRBD1 matches 9 bases. The CDR3 totals 14 residues. V lost 0 bases and J lost 5; bases outside the gene matches: 2. Germline V lookup: CDR1 MGHRA, CDR2 YSYEKL. The chain's CDR3 is CASSQEDRGDEQYF. In DNA, the CDR3 is TGCGCCAGCAGCCAAGAGGACAGGGGTGACGAGCAGTACTTC.

V and J are TRBV2 and TRBJ2-1, with D possibly matching TRBD1 (6 bases). V shed 6 bases and J shed 4 bases, with 10 bases lying between them. CDR1 SNHLY and CDR2 FYNNEI come from the germline V gene. This CDR3 contains 13 residues. The CDR3 sequence is CASRQGSYNEQFF. The CDR3 region has the DNA TGTGCCAGCAGACAGGGTTCATACAATGAGCAGTTCTTC.

The chain carries TRBV6-5 and TRBJ2-7, with 7 bases that match TRBD2. Germline CDR1 is MNHEY and CDR2 is SVGAGI. Losses at the gene ends were 8 bases for V and 2 bases for J; bases not matched to a gene: 6. The CDR3 contains 13 residues. Here the CDR3 reads CASGGVGPYEQYF. CDR3 DNA: TGTGCCAGCGGGGGGGTGGGACCCTACGAGCAGTACTTC.

This clone was counted only a few times. J is TRBJ1-6 and V is TRBV28; D is perhaps TRBD1 (6 bases). Trimming cost V 1 base and J 9 bases, with 13 bases left between them. Germline V gene lookup returns CDR1 MDHEN and CDR2 SYDVKM. CDR3 length: 15 residues. The CDR3 is CASSLLGAGGSPLHF. The CDR3, as DNA: TGTGCCAGCAGTTTATTGGGGGCAGGTGGTTCACCCCTCCACTTT. The full variable domain, its missing parts supplied by reference TRBV28 and TRBJ1-6, is DVKVTQSSRYLVKRTGEKVFLECVQDMDHENMFWYRQDPGLGLRLIYFSYDVKMKEKGDIPEGYSVSREKKERFSLILESASTNQTSMYLCASSLLGAGGSPLHFGNGTRLTVT.

Comment on this clone: Additional DNA sequences in this sample encode the identical CDR3. The genes are TRBV5-5 and TRBJ1-5; D uncertain. From germline, CDR1 is SGHKS and CDR2 YYEKEE (reference sequence). V was shortened by 4 bases and J by 6 bases, with 14 bases between the two germline ends. This CDR3 spans 14 amino acids. CDR3 coding DNA: TGTGCCAGCAGCACTACGAATTACGGTCAGCCCCAGCATTTT. This sequence encodes CASSTTNYGQPQHF. Drawing the rest from reference TRBV5-5 and TRBJ1-5, the complete variable domain is DAGVTQSPTHLIKTRGQQVTLRCSPISGHKSVSWYQQVLGQGPQFIFQYYEKEERGRGNFPDRFSARQFPNYSSELNVNALLLGDSALYLCASSTTNYGQPQHFGDGTRLSIL.

The chain recombines TRBV6-5 with TRBJ1-6; D gene ambiguous. The V gene lost 1 base and the J gene lost 8 bases, with 9 bases spanning the gap. Germline CDR1 and CDR2: MNHEY and SVGAGI. CDR3 length: 14 amino acids. CDR3 protein: CASSYYPRDSPLHF. The CDR3 bases are TGTGCCAGCAGTTACTACCCGAGGGATTCACCCCTCCACTTT.

The genes are TRBV5-6 and TRBJ2-7; D gene unclear. Trimming removed 0 bases at V and 2 bases at J, with 12 bases between. The CDR3 sequence is 15 residues long. The V gene's germline CDR1 is SGHDT and CDR2 YYEEEE. The CDR3 region has the DNA TGTGCCAGCAGCTTGGGGGGTACGGCTACCTACGAGCAGTACTTC. This codes for CASSLGGTATYEQYF.

In this sample, this clone turned up many times. The gene calls are TRBV6-5 and TRBJ1-6, with D perhaps TRBD1 (5 bases). Deletions cut 7 bases from V and 1 base from J, with 11 bases between. The CDR3 has 15 residues. Looked up from germline, CDR1 is MNHEY and CDR2 is SVGAGI. CDR3 sequence reads: CASTPTESYNSPLHF. Here the CDR3 DNA reads TGTGCCAGCACCCCGACAGAGTCCTATAATTCACCCCTCCACTTT.